The TCR beta chain under discussion was sequenced for a study of monozygotic twins with inflammatory bowel disease (dated by TCRdb to the late 2010s). With respect to the entire study: The complete study included about 30 monozygotic twin pairs: 19 IBD-discordant Danish pairs and nine German pairs, of which four were IBD-concordant and five were IBD-discordant. Within discordant pairs, disease-associated traits were sought mainly by comparing IBD patients with their genetically identical healthy co-twins. Each individual had, on average, about 151 000 unique TCRalpha sequences and 181 000 unique TCRbeta sequences available for analysis. What the work shows at the level of the full study, not this receptor alone: Fewer clonotypes were shared with other individuals by IBD patients than by healthy twins, most markedly in patients showing signs of disease activity. Concordant and discordant twins showed no difference in repertoire similarity, possibly because of limited statistical power. TCRbeta repertoire diversity, by inverse Simpson index, was decreased in IBD patients compared with their healthy co-twins. Background noise and inter-individual variability may have been introduced into the repertoires by the differing immunosuppressive treatments among patients. The results gave no support for a single strong signal or clonotype linked to IBD. Distinction between different T cell subtypes could not be achieved in the analysis.

A word on this clonotype: Its antigen specificity is not known.

Including the terminal cysteine and phenylalanine, the CDR3 comprises 15 residues. Only the protein sequence is given. Via the germline V gene (reference sequence), CDR1 is LNHDA and CDR2 SQIVND. From each donor, a 2.5 ml peripheral blood sample was drawn into PAXgene tubes and stored at -80 degrees C. Total RNA was isolated from whole blood with the PAXgene blood miRNA kit on an automated QIAcube, without T cell sorting. Peripheral blood from monozygotic twin pairs who were concordant or discordant for inflammatory bowel disease underwent deep TCRalpha and TCRbeta repertoire profiling using unique molecular barcoding. Smoking habits were recorded for all twin pairs, and individuals were classified as current, former or never smokers. The library was made by 5' RACE. Preparation of each TCR library used roughly 3,300 ng of total RNA. For each sample, cDNA synthesis was carried out in eight separate reactions using SMARTScribe reverse transcriptase. Unique molecular identifiers containing a 6-nucleotide sample barcode were introduced through template switching during cDNA synthesis. Amplification of TCRalpha and TCRbeta cDNA involved two nested PCRs of about 15 and 9 cycles, and each PCR was followed by bead purification. Before amplification, the cDNA was treated with uracil DNA-glycosylase and purified using the QIAquick PCR purification kit. The second PCR was the step at which Illumina TruSeq-compatible adapters and sample-specific barcodes were added. TapeStation and Qubit were used to check library quality and concentration, and around 4.5 ng of each library went into the pool. Sequencing of the pooled libraries was done on an Illumina HiSeq2500 single-index Rapid Run using custom sequencing primers and 2 x 100 bp reads. The authors' pipeline ran thus. MiGEC version 1.2.6 was used for UMI-based consensus assembly, which corrected PCR and sequencing errors. V(D)J alignment, clonotype assembly and CDR3 extraction were performed with MiXCR version 2.1.1. Gene usage, clonotype sharing and MAIT/NKT TCR abundance were normalised by analysing the top 1000, 10 000 and 20 000 clonotypes per sample. After downsampling to 27 000 UMIs, diversity was calculated as the inverse Simpson index using the vegan R package. Paired Mann-Whitney U tests were applied to discordant twin pairs, with Benjamini-Hochberg correction for multiple testing. Based on TCRdb reprocessing of the reads, there is one entry per CDR3 protein sequence, and DNA is missing. The V and J calls reflect TCRdb's pipeline rather than the authors' work. The sample table gives around 140,000 distinct CDR3 sequences. 2% to 2.5% of the sample comes from the top ten.

Material for sequencing was blood. The sequence is built from TRBV19 and TRBJ2-1; the D call of TRBD2 rests on TCRdb alone, since no DNA is present to check it. The TCR originated in a human donor with ulcerative colitis or Crohn's disease, or a healthy co-twin of an affected twin (not recorded which). For the CDR3, the sequence is CASTPASGVWNEQFF.